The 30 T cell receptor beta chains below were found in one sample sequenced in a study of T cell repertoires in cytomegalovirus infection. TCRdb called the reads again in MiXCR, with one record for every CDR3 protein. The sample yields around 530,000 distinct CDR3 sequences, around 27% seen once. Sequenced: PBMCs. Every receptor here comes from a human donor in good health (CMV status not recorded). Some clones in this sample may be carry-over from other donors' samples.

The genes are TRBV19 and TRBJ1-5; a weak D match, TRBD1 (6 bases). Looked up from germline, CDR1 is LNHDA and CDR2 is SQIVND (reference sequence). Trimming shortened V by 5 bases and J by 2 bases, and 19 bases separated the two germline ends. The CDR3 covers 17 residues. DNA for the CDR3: TGTGCCAGTAGTGCCATGCCGGGACAACGGGGCAATCAGCCCCAGCATTTT. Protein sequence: CASSAMPGQRGNQPQHF.

The CDR3 spells CASRPQGWGGYTF. CDR3 nucleotide sequence: TGTGCCAGCAGACCTCAGGGTTGGGGTGGCTACACCTTC. The rearrangement links TRBV27 to TRBJ1-2, with D tentatively TRBD1 (5 bases). Trimming took off 6 bases at V and 7 bases at J, with 15 bases between the two ends. This CDR3 has 13 residues. Per germline, CDR1 MNHEY and CDR2 SMNVEV (reference sequence).

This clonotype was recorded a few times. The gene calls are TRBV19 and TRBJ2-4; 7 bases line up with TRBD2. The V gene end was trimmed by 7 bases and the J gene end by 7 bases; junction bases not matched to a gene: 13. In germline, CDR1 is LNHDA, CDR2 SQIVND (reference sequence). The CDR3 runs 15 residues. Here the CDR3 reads CASTMGGSEWNIQYF. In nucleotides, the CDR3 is TGTGCCAGTACCATGGGGGGGAGCGAGTGGAACATTCAGTACTTC.

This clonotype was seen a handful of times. CDR3: CASSLARPSPTDTQYF. CDR3 DNA sequence: TGTGCCAGCAGCTTAGCGCGGCCTAGTCCCACAGATACGCAGTATTTT. The chain carries TRBV7-2 and TRBJ2-3; D is uncertain. The V gene's germline CDR1 is SGHTA and CDR2 FQGNSA. The CDR3 runs 16 residues. V lost 0 bases and J 2 bases, leaving 12 bases between the germline ends. Variable domain in full (rest from reference TRBV7-2 and TRBJ2-3): GAGVSQSPSNKVTEKGKDVELRCDPISGHTALYWYRQSLGQGLEFLIYFQGNSAPDKSGLPSDRFSAERTGGSVSTLTIQRTQQEDSAVYLCASSLARPSPTDTQYFGPGTRLTVL.

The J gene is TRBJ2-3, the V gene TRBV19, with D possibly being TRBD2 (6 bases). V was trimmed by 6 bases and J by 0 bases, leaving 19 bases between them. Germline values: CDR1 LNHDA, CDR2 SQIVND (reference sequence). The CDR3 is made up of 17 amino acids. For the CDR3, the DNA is TGTGCCAGTAGACCCCCGGGACTCTCCGCTAGCACAGATACGCAGTATTTT. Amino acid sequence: CASRPPGLSASTDTQYF. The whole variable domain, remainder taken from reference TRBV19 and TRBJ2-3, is DGGITQSPKYLFRKEGQNVTLSCEQNLNHDAMYWYRQDPGQGLRLIYYSQIVNDFQKGDIAEGYSVSREKKESFPLTVTSAQKNPTAFYLCASRPPGLSASTDTQYFGPGTRLTVL.

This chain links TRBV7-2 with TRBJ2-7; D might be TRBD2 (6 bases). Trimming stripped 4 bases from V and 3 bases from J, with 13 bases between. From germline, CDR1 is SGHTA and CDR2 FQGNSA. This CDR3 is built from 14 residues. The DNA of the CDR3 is TGTGCCAGCAGCTCTTTGGACTATCTCTACGAGCAGTACTTC. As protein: CASSSLDYLYEQYF.

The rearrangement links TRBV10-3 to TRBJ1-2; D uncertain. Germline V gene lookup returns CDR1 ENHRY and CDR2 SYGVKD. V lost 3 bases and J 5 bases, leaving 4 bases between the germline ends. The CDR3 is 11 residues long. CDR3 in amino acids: CAISDAYGYTF. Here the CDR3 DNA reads TGTGCCATCAGTGACGCGTATGGCTACACCTTC.

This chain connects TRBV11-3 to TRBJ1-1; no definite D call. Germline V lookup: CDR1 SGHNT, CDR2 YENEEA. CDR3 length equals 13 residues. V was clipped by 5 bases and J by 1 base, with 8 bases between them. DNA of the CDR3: TGTGCCAGCAGCCATGACGAGAACACTGAAGCTTTCTTT. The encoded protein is CASSHDENTEAFF.

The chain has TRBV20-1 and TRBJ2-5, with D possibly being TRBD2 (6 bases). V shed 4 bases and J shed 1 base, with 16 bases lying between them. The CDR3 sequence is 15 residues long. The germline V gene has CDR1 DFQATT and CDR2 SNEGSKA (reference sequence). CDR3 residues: CSATSGESGQETQYF. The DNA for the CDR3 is TGCAGTGCTACTTCGGGGGAGTCGGGCCAAGAGACCCAGTACTTC.

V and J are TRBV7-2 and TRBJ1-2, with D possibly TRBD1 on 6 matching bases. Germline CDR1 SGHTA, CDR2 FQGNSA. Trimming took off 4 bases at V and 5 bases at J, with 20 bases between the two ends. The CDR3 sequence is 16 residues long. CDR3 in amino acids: CASSSGGAEIPYGYTF. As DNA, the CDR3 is TGTGCCAGCAGCTCCGGGGGGGCCGAAATCCCATATGGCTACACCTTC.

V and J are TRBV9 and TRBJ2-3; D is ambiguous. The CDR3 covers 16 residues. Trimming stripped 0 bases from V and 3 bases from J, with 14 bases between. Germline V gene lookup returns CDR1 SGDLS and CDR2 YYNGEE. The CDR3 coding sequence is TGTGCCAGCAGCGTAGGGACCGCATCAAGGACAGATACGCAGTATTTT. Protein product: CASSVGTASRTDTQYF.

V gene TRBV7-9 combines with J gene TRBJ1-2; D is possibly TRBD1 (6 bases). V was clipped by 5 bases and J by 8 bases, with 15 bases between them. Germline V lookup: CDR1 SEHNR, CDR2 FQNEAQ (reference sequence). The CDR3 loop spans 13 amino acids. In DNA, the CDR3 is TGTGCCAGCAGCCCTACCCAGGGGCTAGGCTACACCTTC. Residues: CASSPTQGLGYTF.

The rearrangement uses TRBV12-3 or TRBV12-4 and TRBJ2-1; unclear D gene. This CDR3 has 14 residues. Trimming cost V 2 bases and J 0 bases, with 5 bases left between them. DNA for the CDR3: TGTGCCAGCAGTTTACAAATCTCCTACAATGAGCAGTTCTTC. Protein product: CASSLQISYNEQFF.

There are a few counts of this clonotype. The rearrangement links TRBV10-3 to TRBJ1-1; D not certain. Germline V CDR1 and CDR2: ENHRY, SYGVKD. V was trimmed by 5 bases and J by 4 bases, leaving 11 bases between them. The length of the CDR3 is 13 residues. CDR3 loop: CAISREVSTEAFF. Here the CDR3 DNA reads TGTGCCATCAGTCGGGAGGTCTCCACTGAAGCTTTCTTT.

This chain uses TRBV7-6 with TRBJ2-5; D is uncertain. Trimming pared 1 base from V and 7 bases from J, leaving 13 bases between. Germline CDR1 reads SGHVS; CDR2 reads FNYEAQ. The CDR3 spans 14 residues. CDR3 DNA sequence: TGTGCCAGCAGCTTAGACCCCCAGTCGACGACCCAGTACTTC. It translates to CASSLDPQSTTQYF.

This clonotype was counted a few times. DNA of the CDR3: TGCAGTGCATGGGACTACGTCTCGAGGGAGCAGTTCTTC. Protein: CSAWDYVSREQFF. The chain employs TRBV20-1 and TRBJ2-1; 7 bases fit TRBD2. Germline V gene sequence: CDR1 DFQATT, CDR2 SNEGSKA (reference sequence). This CDR3 has 13 residues. The trim removed 6 bases at V and 10 bases at J, leaving 12 bases unmatched.

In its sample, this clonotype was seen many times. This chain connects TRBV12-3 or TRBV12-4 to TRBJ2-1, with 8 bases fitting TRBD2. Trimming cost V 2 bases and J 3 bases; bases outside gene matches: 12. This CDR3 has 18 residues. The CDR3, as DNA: TGTGCCAGCAGTTTAAGTCGACAGCGGGGGCTCCACTACAATGAGCAGTTCTTC. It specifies CASSLSRQRGLHYNEQFF.

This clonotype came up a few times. CDR3 in amino acids: CASSREVTGTTGELFF. For the CDR3, the DNA is TGCGCCAGCAGCCGCGAGGTAACAGGGACAACCGGGGAGCTGTTTTTT. The gene calls are TRBV5-1 and TRBJ2-2; maybe TRBD1 (6 bases). The V end lost 4 bases, the J end lost 5 bases, and 18 bases lay between the germline ends. Germline V CDR1 and CDR2: SGHRS, YFSETQ. The CDR3 has 16 amino acids.

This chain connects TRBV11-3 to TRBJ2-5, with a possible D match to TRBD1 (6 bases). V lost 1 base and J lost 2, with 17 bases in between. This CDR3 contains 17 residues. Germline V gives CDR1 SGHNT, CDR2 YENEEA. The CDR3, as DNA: TGTGCCAGCAGCTTAGGCCAAACAGGGAGACCTCAAGAGACCCAGTACTTC. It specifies CASSLGQTGRPQETQYF.

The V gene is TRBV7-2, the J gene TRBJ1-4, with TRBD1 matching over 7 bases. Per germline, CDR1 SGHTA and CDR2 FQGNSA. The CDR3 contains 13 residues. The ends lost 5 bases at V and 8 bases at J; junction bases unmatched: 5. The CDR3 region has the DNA TGTGCCAGCAGCAGACAGGGAGTCGAAAAACTGTTTTTT. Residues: CASSRQGVEKLFF.

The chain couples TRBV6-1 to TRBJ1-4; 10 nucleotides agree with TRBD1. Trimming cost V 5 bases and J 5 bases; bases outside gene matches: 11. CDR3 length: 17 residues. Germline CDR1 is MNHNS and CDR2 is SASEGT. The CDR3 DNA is TGTGCCAGCAGTATGGGGACAGGGGCGACTGGGAATGAAAAACTGTTTTTT. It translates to CASSMGTGATGNEKLFF.

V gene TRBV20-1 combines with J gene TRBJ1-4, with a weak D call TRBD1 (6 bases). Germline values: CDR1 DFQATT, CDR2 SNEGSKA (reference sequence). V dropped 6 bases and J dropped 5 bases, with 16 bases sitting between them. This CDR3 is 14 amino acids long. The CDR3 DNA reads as TGCAGTGCCACCCCACAGGGCTCCAATGAAAAACTGTTTTTT. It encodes CSATPQGSNEKLFF.

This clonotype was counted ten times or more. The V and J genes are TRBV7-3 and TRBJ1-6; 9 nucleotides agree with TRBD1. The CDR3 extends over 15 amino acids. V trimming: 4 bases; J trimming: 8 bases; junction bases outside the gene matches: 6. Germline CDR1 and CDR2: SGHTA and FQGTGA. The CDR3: CASSSGQGPDSPLHF. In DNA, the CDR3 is TGTGCCAGCAGCTCAGGACAGGGGCCGGATTCACCCCTCCACTTT.

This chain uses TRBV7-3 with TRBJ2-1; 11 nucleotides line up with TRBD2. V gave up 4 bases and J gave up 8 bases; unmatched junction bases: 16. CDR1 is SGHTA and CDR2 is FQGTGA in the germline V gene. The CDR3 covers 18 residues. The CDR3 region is CASSSGQGGLAGGDEQFF. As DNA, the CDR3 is TGTGCCAGCAGCTCTGGACAGGGAGGGCTAGCGGGAGGTGATGAGCAGTTCTTC.

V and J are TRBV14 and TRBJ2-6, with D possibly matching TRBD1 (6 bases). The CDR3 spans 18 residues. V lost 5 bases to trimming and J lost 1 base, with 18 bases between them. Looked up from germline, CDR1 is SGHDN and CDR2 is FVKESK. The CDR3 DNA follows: TGTGCCAGCAGCTCACAGGGTAATCTTCGGTCTGGGGCCAACGTCCTGACTTTC. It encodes CASSSQGNLRSGANVLTF.

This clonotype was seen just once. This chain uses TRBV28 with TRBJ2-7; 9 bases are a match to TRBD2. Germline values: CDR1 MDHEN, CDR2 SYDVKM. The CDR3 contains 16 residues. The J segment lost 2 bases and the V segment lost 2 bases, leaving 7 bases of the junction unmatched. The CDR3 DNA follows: TGTGCCAGCAGTTTAGGTGCTAGCGGGGACCCCTACGAGCAGTACTTC. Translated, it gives CASSLGASGDPYEQYF.

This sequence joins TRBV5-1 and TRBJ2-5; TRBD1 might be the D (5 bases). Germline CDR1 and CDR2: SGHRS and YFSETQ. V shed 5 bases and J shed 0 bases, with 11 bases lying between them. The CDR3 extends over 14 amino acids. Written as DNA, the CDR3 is TGCGCCAGCAGGGTTCCAGGGAACCAAGAGACCCAGTACTTC. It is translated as CASRVPGNQETQYF.

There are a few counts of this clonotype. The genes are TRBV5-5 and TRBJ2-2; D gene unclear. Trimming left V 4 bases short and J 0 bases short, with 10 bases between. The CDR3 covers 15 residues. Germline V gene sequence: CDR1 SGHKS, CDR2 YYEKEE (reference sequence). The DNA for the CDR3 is TGTGCCAGCAGCCGCGGCGAAACGAACACCGGGGAGCTGTTTTTT. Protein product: CASSRGETNTGELFF. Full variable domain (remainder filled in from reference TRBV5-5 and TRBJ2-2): DAGVTQSPTHLIKTRGQQVTLRCSPISGHKSVSWYQQVLGQGPQFIFQYYEKEERGRGNFPDRFSARQFPNYSSELNVNALLLGDSALYLCASSRGETNTGELFFGEGSRLTVL.

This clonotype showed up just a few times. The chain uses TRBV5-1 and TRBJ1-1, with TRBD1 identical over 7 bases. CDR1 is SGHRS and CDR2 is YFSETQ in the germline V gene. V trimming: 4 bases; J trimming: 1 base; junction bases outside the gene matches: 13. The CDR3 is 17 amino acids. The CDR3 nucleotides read TGCGCCAGCAGCCCGACGTACAGGGGAGGTTCGAACACTGAAGCTTTCTTT. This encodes CASSPTYRGGSNTEAFF.

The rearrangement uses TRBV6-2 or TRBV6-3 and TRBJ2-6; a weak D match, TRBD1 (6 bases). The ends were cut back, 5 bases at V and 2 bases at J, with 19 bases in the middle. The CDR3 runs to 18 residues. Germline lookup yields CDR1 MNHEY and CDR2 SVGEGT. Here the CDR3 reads CASSPRQGPIPGANVLTF. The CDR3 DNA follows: TGTGCCAGCAGTCCCCGCCAGGGGCCCATCCCTGGGGCCAACGTCCTGACTTTC.